This T cell receptor beta chain originates from a study of T cell responses to AZD1222 COVID-19 vaccine. The table came from immunoSEQ multiplex PCR; TCRdb's copy has only in-frame clones and leaves some out. This table has around 120,000 clones, more than 75% appearing once. V lost 1 base to trimming and J lost 0 bases, with 1 base between them. CDR3 length: 13 residues. In germline, CDR1 is MGHRA, CDR2 YSYEKL. Sequenced material: peripheral blood, taken on day 0 of AZD1222 vaccination. The chain carries TRBV4-1 and TRBJ1-3; D uncertain. This clonotype was sampled from an adult in good health. CDR3 amino acids: CASSQGSGNTIYF. DNA for the CDR3: TGCGCCAGCAGCCAAGGCTCTGGAAACACCATATATTTT.